This T cell receptor (beta chain) is from a study of identical twins. Overall study findings and caveats: Weaker excess twin sharing was seen among beta out-of-frame sequences.

Comments on this clonotype: Its antigen is currently unknown.

Trimming cost V 1 base and J 3 bases, with 13 bases left between them. Germline V gene data show CDR1 as SGHKS and CDR2 as YYEKEE (reference sequence). This CDR3 comprises 16 residues. A universal primer site was incorporated via template switching, and the cDNA contained unique molecular identifiers. TCRdb processed the 5' RACE reads anew with MiXCR; each CDR3 protein has one entry. The data contain around 340,000 distinct CDR3 sequences, 9% to 15% of them seen just once; the ten biggest clones take up 6% to 9%. This sample also appeared in a second study, on yellow fever vaccine responses in identical twins.

This chain connects TRBV5-5 to TRBJ2-2; D is perhaps TRBD1 (5 bases). The sequence was obtained from a woman younger than 35 in good health. Sequencing was carried out using CD8+ T cells sorted from blood. CDR3: CASSLSSGPYTGELFF. The CDR3 nucleotides read TGTGCCAGCAGCTTGTCTTCAGGGCCCTACACCGGGGAGCTGTTTTTT.